This is a list of T cell receptor beta chains from one sample in a study of long-term antiretroviral therapy in people with HIV. The protocol was immunoSEQ multiplex PCR, while the TCRdb copy is restricted to in-frame clones and leaves out a portion. The table records over 25,000 clones, 90% of them present only once. Sequencing was performed on unsorted PBMCs, taken 3.2 years before starting antiretroviral therapy. The origin of the receptors is a man aged 45-65 years with HIV. Each CDR3 is given with its conserved first and last residue. The order of the fields is CDR3 DNA, CDR3 protein, D gene, V gene, clone size, J gene. The D gene is left open where the match is weak. Size tells how often a clone was seen (once, few, many) or the class of an expanded clone, and some rows leave it out.

cdr3_nt: TGTGCCAGCTCTCGAGGGGGGGGCCAAAACTATGGCTACACCTTC; cdr3_aa: CASSRGGGQNYGYTF; d_call: .; v_call: TRBV18; clone_size: .; j_call: TRBJ1-2
cdr3_nt: TGTGCCAGCAGTACCGGGGGATCTAGCAATCAGCCCCAGCATTTT; cdr3_aa: CASSTGGSSNQPQHF; d_call: .; v_call: TRBV6-1; clone_size: .; j_call: TRBJ1-5
cdr3_nt: TGCAGCGTCGCCACAGGGACCACCGATCAGCCCCAGCATTTT; cdr3_aa: CSVATGTTDQPQHF; d_call: .; v_call: TRBV29-1; clone_size: few; j_call: TRBJ1-5
cdr3_nt: TGCGCCAGCAGCTTCGGGACAGGAGGATTCAAAGCTAACTATGGCTACACCTTC; cdr3_aa: CASSFGTGGFKANYGYTF; d_call: TRBD1; v_call: TRBV5-1; clone_size: .; j_call: TRBJ1-2
cdr3_nt: TGTGCCAGCAGTGTAGCGGGGGGGACAGATACGCAGTATTTT; cdr3_aa: CASSVAGGTDTQYF; d_call: TRBD2; v_call: TRBV6-1; clone_size: .; j_call: TRBJ2-3
cdr3_nt: TGTGCCAGCAGCCTTGACAGCGATCAGCCCCAGCATTTT; cdr3_aa: CASSLDSDQPQHF; d_call: .; v_call: TRBV7-3; clone_size: .; j_call: TRBJ1-5
cdr3_nt: TGTGCCAGCTCACCACCGGGAGCCAGGAGGGCCACTGAAGCTTTCTTT; cdr3_aa: CASSPPGARRATEAFF; d_call: .; v_call: TRBV18; clone_size: .; j_call: TRBJ1-1
cdr3_nt: TGTGCCAGCTCACCACCGGTTCTGGGCGAAAATCAGCCCCAGCATTTT; cdr3_aa: CASSPPVLGENQPQHF; d_call: .; v_call: TRBV18; clone_size: .; j_call: TRBJ1-5
cdr3_nt: TGCGCCAGCAGCCAAGCCAAGGACTTATACAATGAGCAGTTCTTC; cdr3_aa: CASSQAKDLYNEQFF; d_call: .; v_call: TRBV4-1; clone_size: .; j_call: TRBJ2-1
cdr3_nt: TGTGCCAGCGGTATGGCAGAGAGGCAGTATTTT; cdr3_aa: CASGMAERQYF; d_call: .; v_call: TRBV7-3; clone_size: .; j_call: TRBJ2-3
cdr3_nt: TGCGCCAGCAGCCAAGACGGGGGGCCTGGGGCCAACGTCCTGACTTTC; cdr3_aa: CASSQDGGPGANVLTF; d_call: .; v_call: TRBV4-3; clone_size: .; j_call: TRBJ2-6
cdr3_nt: TGTGCCAGCAGCGTAGACGAGGGGCGGGTCACTGAAGCTTTCTTT; cdr3_aa: CASSVDEGRVTEAFF; d_call: .; v_call: TRBV9; clone_size: .; j_call: TRBJ1-1
cdr3_nt: TGTGCCAGCAGAACTTCCCGGACCCCATCTGAGCAGTTCTTC; cdr3_aa: CASRTSRTPSEQFF; d_call: .; v_call: TRBV2; clone_size: .; j_call: TRBJ2-1
cdr3_nt: TGCGCCAGCAGCCCCGGGCAGCCTCAAGAGACCCAGTACTTC; cdr3_aa: CASSPGQPQETQYF; d_call: .; v_call: TRBV5-1; clone_size: .; j_call: TRBJ2-5
cdr3_nt: TGTGCCAGCAGCCGCTGGGGCCATGCCGCCAAAAACATTCAGTACTTC; cdr3_aa: CASSRWGHAAKNIQYF; d_call: .; v_call: TRBV11-1; clone_size: .; j_call: TRBJ2-4
cdr3_nt: TGCAGCGTTGACAGGGGTACAGATACGCAGTATTTT; cdr3_aa: CSVDRGTDTQYF; d_call: .; v_call: TRBV29-1; clone_size: .; j_call: TRBJ2-3
cdr3_nt: TGTGCCAGCTCACCACGTCCAGGATCCTCCTACGAGCAGTACTTC; cdr3_aa: CASSPRPGSSYEQYF; d_call: .; v_call: TRBV18; clone_size: .; j_call: TRBJ2-7
cdr3_nt: TGTGCCAGCAGGTACGACAGGAGCTCCTACAATGAGCAGTTCTTC; cdr3_aa: CASRYDRSSYNEQFF; d_call: .; v_call: TRBV6-5; clone_size: .; j_call: TRBJ2-1
cdr3_nt: TGTGCCAGCAGCTTTACAGGGTTGAACACTGAAGCTTTCTTT; cdr3_aa: CASSFTGLNTEAFF; d_call: .; v_call: TRBV5-6; clone_size: once; j_call: TRBJ1-1
cdr3_nt: TGTGCCAGCAGCTTAATGGGGCAAGAGACCCAGTACTTC; cdr3_aa: CASSLMGQETQYF; d_call: .; v_call: TRBV7-9; clone_size: .; j_call: TRBJ2-5
cdr3_nt: TGTGCCAGTAGTTTACTTGTGGGTGGCGGCTATGGCTACACCTTC; cdr3_aa: CASSLLVGGGYGYTF; d_call: .; v_call: TRBV19; clone_size: .; j_call: TRBJ1-2
cdr3_nt: TGTGCCAGCAGCCCCGGCCCAGGGCCCCAAACCTACGAGCAGTACTTC; cdr3_aa: CASSPGPGPQTYEQYF; d_call: .; v_call: TRBV5-6; clone_size: .; j_call: TRBJ2-7
cdr3_nt: TGTGCCAGTAGCCCTGGACTAGCGGGACTAAAGACCCAGTACTTC; cdr3_aa: CASSPGLAGLKTQYF; d_call: TRBD2; v_call: TRBV19; clone_size: .; j_call: TRBJ2-5
cdr3_nt: TGTGCCAGCAGCCCTAGTCAGGGCCTCGGGGAGACCCAGTACTTC; cdr3_aa: CASSPSQGLGETQYF; d_call: .; v_call: TRBV9; clone_size: .; j_call: TRBJ2-5
cdr3_nt: TGTGCCAGCAGCATAGTTAGCGGGAGTTACAATGAGCAGTTCTTC; cdr3_aa: CASSIVSGSYNEQFF; d_call: TRBD2; v_call: TRBV5-4; clone_size: .; j_call: TRBJ2-1
cdr3_nt: TGTGCCAGCAGCGACGAAGGGGCAGTGAACACTGAAGCTTTCTTT; cdr3_aa: CASSDEGAVNTEAFF; d_call: .; v_call: TRBV6-5; clone_size: .; j_call: TRBJ1-1
cdr3_nt: TGTGCCAGCAGCCAAAGTACCCCAGGATTGCCCCAGCATTTT; cdr3_aa: CASSQSTPGLPQHF; d_call: .; v_call: TRBV7-3; clone_size: .; j_call: TRBJ1-5
cdr3_nt: TGTGCCAGCAGTTTGGCGGACAGTCATAATAACTATGGCTACACCTTC; cdr3_aa: CASSLADSHNNYGYTF; d_call: .; v_call: TRBV27; clone_size: .; j_call: TRBJ1-2
cdr3_nt: TGTGCCTGGAATGTAGCAAGGGGTGAAGCTTTCTTT; cdr3_aa: CAWNVARGEAFF; d_call: .; v_call: TRBV30; clone_size: .; j_call: TRBJ1-1
cdr3_nt: TGCGCCAGCAGCCAAATGGGGGGCTACGAGCAGTACTTC; cdr3_aa: CASSQMGGYEQYF; d_call: .; v_call: TRBV4-1; clone_size: once; j_call: TRBJ2-7
cdr3_nt: TGTGCCAGCAGCCCCATGGAGGATTCACCCCTCCACTTT; cdr3_aa: CASSPMEDSPLHF; d_call: .; v_call: TRBV9; clone_size: .; j_call: TRBJ1-6
cdr3_nt: TGTGCCAGCAGTGAAGAATGGGACAGCAGTGAAAAACTGTTTTTT; cdr3_aa: CASSEEWDSSEKLFF; d_call: TRBD1; v_call: TRBV2; clone_size: .; j_call: TRBJ1-4
cdr3_nt: TGTGCCCTCAGCCTCCGGCCGAACACCGGGGAGCTGTTTTTT; cdr3_aa: CALSLRPNTGELFF; d_call: .; v_call: TRBV2; clone_size: .; j_call: TRBJ2-2
cdr3_nt: TGCGCCAGCAGCCAAGATCAAAGCATACTCTCCCCAGATACGCAGTATTTT; cdr3_aa: CASSQDQSILSPDTQYF; d_call: .; v_call: TRBV4-3; clone_size: .; j_call: TRBJ2-3
cdr3_nt: TGTGCCAGCTCACATACAGCTAACTATGGCTACACCTTC; cdr3_aa: CASSHTANYGYTF; d_call: .; v_call: TRBV18; clone_size: .; j_call: TRBJ1-2
cdr3_nt: TGTGCCAGCAGCGCAGGACTGGGTTTTAATGAAAAACTGTTTTTT; cdr3_aa: CASSAGLGFNEKLFF; d_call: .; v_call: TRBV7-2; clone_size: .; j_call: TRBJ1-4
cdr3_nt: TGCAGCGTTGAAAGTCTAGCGGGAGCACGCAATGAGCAGTTCTTC; cdr3_aa: CSVESLAGARNEQFF; d_call: TRBD2; v_call: TRBV29-1; clone_size: .; j_call: TRBJ2-1
cdr3_nt: TGTGCCAGCAGCTCGAACAGCCACTCTGGAAACACCATATATTTT; cdr3_aa: CASSSNSHSGNTIYF; d_call: .; v_call: TRBV28; clone_size: .; j_call: TRBJ1-3
cdr3_nt: TGTGCCAGCAGCGCCGGTAGGTCCTACGAGCAGTACTTC; cdr3_aa: CASSAGRSYEQYF; d_call: .; v_call: TRBV7-7; clone_size: .; j_call: TRBJ2-7
cdr3_nt: TGTGCCAGCAGTTACTCGAATCTAGAAGCTTTCTTT; cdr3_aa: CASSYSNLEAFF; d_call: .; v_call: TRBV6-6; clone_size: .; j_call: TRBJ1-1
cdr3_nt: TGCGCCAGCAGCTACAACCTTTACGAGCAGTACTTC; cdr3_aa: CASSYNLYEQYF; d_call: .; v_call: TRBV5-1; clone_size: .; j_call: TRBJ2-7
cdr3_nt: TGCGCCAGCAGTGCCGGGACAGGGGGCTCGAACACTGAAGCTTTCTTT; cdr3_aa: CASSAGTGGSNTEAFF; d_call: TRBD1; v_call: TRBV10-1; clone_size: .; j_call: TRBJ1-1
cdr3_nt: TGTGCCAGTAGCCCGACTGGAAGCACAGATACGCAGTATTTT; cdr3_aa: CASSPTGSTDTQYF; d_call: .; v_call: TRBV19; clone_size: .; j_call: TRBJ2-3
cdr3_nt: TGTGCCAGCAGCTTATCAGTAGAGTATGGCTACACCTTC; cdr3_aa: CASSLSVEYGYTF; d_call: .; v_call: TRBV11-1; clone_size: .; j_call: TRBJ1-2
cdr3_nt: TGTGCCAGCAGGAGGACGGAGAACACTGAAGCTTTCTTT; cdr3_aa: CASRRTENTEAFF; d_call: .; v_call: TRBV5-4; clone_size: once; j_call: TRBJ1-1
cdr3_nt: TGTGCCAGCAGTTTCTGGGGGACTGAAGCTTTCTTT; cdr3_aa: CASSFWGTEAFF; d_call: .; v_call: TRBV27; clone_size: .; j_call: TRBJ1-1
cdr3_nt: TGCAGCGTTGGGACTACAACCTACGAGCAGTACTTC; cdr3_aa: CSVGTTTYEQYF; d_call: .; v_call: TRBV29-1; clone_size: .; j_call: TRBJ2-7
cdr3_nt: TGTGCCAGCAGAGACCCGCGGGGCTTCCAAGAGACCCAGTACTTC; cdr3_aa: CASRDPRGFQETQYF; d_call: .; v_call: TRBV5-5; clone_size: .; j_call: TRBJ2-5